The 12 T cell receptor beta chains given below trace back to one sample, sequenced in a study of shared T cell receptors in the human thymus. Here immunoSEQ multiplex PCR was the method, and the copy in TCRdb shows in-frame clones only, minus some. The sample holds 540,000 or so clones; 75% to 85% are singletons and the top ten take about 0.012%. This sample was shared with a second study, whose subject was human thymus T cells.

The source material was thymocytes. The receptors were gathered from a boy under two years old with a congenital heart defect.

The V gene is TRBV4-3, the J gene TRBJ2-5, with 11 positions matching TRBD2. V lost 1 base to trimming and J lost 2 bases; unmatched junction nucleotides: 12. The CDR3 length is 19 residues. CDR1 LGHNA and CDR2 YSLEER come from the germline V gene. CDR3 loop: CASSQGIALAGVRQETQYF. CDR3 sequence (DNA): TGCGCCAGCAGCCAAGGGATAGCACTAGCGGGAGTTCGACAAGAGACCCAGTACTTC.

Written as DNA, the CDR3 is TGCGCCAGCGGTCGGGGTAATGAGCAGTTCTTC. As protein: CASGRGNEQFF. The genes are TRBV5-1 and TRBJ2-1; the D gene is possibly TRBD2 (5 bases). The germline V gene encodes CDR1 SGHRS and CDR2 YFSETQ. The V end lost 7 bases, the J end lost 7 bases, and 9 bases lay between the germline ends. The CDR3 loop spans 11 amino acids.

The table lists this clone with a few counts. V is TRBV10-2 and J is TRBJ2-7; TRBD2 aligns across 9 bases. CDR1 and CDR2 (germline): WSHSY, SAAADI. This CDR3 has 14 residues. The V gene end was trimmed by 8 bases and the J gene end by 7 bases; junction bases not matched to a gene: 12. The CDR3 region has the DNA TGCGCCAGCCGCCCCTTAGCGGGAGAGCGAGAGCAGTACTTC. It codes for CASRPLAGEREQYF.

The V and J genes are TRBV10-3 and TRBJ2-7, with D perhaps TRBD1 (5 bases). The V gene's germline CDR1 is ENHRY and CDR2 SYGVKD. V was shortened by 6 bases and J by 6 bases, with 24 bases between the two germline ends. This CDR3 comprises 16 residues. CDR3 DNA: TGTGCCATCAGCGAACTCTGTCGCGCCAGGGCCTGCGAGCAGTACTTC. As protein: CAISELCRARACEQYF.

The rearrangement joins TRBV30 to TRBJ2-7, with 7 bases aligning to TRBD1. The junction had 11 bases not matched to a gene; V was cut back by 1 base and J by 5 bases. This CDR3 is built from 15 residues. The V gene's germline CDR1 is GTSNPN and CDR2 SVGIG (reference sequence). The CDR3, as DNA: TGTGCCTGGAGTGGTGAGGGGGCCCGTGTGGACGAGCAGTACTTC. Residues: CAWSGEGARVDEQYF. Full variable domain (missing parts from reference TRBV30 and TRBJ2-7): SQTIHQWPATLVQPVGSPLSLECTVEGTSNPNLYWYRQAAGRGLQLLFYSVGIGQISSEVPQNLSASRPQDRQFILSSKKLLLSDSGFYLCAWSGEGARVDEQYFGPGTRLTVT.

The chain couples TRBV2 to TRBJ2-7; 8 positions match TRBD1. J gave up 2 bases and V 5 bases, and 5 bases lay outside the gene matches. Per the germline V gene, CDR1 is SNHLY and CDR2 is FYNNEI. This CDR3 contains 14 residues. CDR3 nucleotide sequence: TGTGCCAGCAGTCAAGGACAGGGCCCCTACGAGCAGTACTTC. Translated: CASSQGQGPYEQYF.

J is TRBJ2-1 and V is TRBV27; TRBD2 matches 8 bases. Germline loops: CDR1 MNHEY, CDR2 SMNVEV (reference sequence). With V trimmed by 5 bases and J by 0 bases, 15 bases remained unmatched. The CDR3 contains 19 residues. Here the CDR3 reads CASSLRRRLASSSYNEQFF. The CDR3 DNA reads TGTGCCAGCAGTCTAAGGAGGCGACTAGCGTCAAGCTCCTACAATGAGCAGTTCTTC.

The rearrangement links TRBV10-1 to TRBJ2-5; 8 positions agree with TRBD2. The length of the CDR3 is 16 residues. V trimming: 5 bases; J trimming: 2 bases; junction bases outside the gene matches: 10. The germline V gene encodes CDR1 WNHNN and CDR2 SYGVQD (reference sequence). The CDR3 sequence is CASSNSGRAEQETQYF. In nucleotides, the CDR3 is TGCGCCAGCAGTAATTCCGGGAGGGCTGAACAAGAGACCCAGTACTTC.

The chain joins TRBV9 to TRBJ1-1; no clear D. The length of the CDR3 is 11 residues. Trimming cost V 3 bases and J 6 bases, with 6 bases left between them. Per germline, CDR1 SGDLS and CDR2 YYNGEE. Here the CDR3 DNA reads TGTGCCAGCAGCGAATCGGCTGAAGCTTTCTTT. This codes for CASSESAEAFF.

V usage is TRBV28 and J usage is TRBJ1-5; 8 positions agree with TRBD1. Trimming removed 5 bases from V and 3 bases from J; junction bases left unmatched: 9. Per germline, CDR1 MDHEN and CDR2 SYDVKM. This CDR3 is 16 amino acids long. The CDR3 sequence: CASSKHRGTVNQPQHF. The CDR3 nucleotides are TGTGCCAGCAGTAAACACAGGGGGACAGTCAATCAGCCCCAGCATTTT.

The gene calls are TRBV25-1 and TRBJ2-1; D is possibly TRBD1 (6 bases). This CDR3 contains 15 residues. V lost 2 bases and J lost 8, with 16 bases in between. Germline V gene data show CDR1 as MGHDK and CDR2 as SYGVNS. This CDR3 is CASSEETYRVYEQFF. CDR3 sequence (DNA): TGTGCCAGCAGTGAAGAGACTTACAGGGTGTATGAGCAGTTCTTC.

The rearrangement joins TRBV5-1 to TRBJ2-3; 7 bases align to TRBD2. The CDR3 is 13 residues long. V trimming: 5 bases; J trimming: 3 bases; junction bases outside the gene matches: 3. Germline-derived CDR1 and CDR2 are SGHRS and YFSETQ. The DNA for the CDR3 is TGCGCCAGCAGGGGGGAGGGGACAGATACGCAGTATTTT. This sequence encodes CASRGEGTDTQYF.